This T cell receptor (beta chain) was captured by sequencing in a study of vaccination effects on CD4 cells after COVID-19. Under the ViraFEST assay, PBMC were stimulated with viral peptide pools so that antigen-specific CD4+ T cells expanded. Sequencing was performed afterwards. Cells that had been cultured for 10 days were the source of isolated CD4+ T cells. Every participant took two doses of the BNT162b2 or mRNA-1273 vaccine. Method: immunoSEQ multiplex PCR; TCRdb's copy keeps in-frame clones and lacks some. The sample has about 72,000 clones; 70% to 90% are singletons. The length of the CDR3 is 16 residues. V lost 4 bases to trimming and J lost 4 bases, with 20 bases between them. The germline V gene has CDR1 SGHRS and CDR2 YFSETQ. As for this clone: The antigen remains unidentified.

The sample in question was CD4+ T cells from PBMCs cultured with HCoV-229E spike peptides, obtained after COVID-19 vaccination. This TCR was sampled from a human donor who received a COVID-19 vaccine. The V gene is TRBV5-1, the J gene TRBJ2-5, with D perhaps matching TRBD1 or TRBD2 (5 bases each). The CDR3 spells CASSPGTTQRLETQYF. CDR3 nucleotides: TGCGCCAGCAGCCCAGGGACCACTCAACGGCTAGAGACCCAGTACTTC.